This T cell receptor (beta chain) was sequenced in a study of cytomegalovirus exposure and HLA in healthy donors. Overall study findings and caveats: Common viral pathogens were later found to be apparently linked to several of the most significant clusters.

13 Jbeta primers and 60 Vbeta primers were used for the PCR. Here immunoSEQ multiplex PCR was the method, and the copy in TCRdb shows in-frame clones only, minus some. Of some 120,000 clones in the sample, around 60% were seen once. CDR1 SGHAT and CDR2 FQNNGV come from the germline V gene. V shed 0 bases and J shed 10 bases, with 9 bases lying between them. There are 13 residues in the CDR3. A note on this clone: The antigen remains undetermined.

This sequence was found in a woman in her thirties or forties in good health and CMV-seropositive. Sample: PBMCs. The chain joins TRBV11-2 to TRBJ2-2; no firm D call. The CDR3 protein is CASSLERVEELFF. CDR3 DNA: TGTGCCAGCAGCTTAGAGAGAGTCGAGGAGCTGTTTTTT.